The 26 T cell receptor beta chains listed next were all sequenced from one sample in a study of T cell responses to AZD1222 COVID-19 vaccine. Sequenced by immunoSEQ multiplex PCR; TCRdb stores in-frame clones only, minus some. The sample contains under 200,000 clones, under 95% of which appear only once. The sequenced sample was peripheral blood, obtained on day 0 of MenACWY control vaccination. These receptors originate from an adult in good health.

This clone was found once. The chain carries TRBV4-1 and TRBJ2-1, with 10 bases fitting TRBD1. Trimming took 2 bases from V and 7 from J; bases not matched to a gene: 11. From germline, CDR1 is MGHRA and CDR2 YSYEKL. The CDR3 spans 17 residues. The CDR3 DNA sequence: TGCGCCAGCAGCCAAACTACCGGGACAGGGGAGGGAAATGAGCAGTTCTTC. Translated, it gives CASSQTTGTGEGNEQFF.

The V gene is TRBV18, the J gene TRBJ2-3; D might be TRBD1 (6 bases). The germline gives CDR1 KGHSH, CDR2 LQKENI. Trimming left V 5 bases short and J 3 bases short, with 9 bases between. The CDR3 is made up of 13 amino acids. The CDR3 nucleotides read TGTGCCAGCTCATCACAGGGAACAGATACGCAGTATTTT. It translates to CASSSQGTDTQYF.

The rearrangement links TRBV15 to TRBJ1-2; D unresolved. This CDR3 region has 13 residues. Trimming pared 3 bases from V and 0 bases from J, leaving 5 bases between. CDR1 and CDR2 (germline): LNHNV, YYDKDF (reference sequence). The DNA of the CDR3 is TGTGCCACCAGCAGGGACTCTAACTATGGCTACACCTTC. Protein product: CATSRDSNYGYTF.

CDR3 amino acids: CASSLGGVGGSGNQPQHF. The CDR3 region has the DNA TGTGCCAGCAGCTTGGGAGGGGTTGGGGGCTCGGGCAATCAGCCCCAGCATTTT. J is TRBJ1-5 and V is TRBV5-5; possible D gene TRBD1, 6 bases. Germline CDR1 SGHKS, CDR2 YYEKEE (reference sequence). V lost 0 bases and J lost 2, with 18 bases in between. The CDR3 sequence is 18 residues long.

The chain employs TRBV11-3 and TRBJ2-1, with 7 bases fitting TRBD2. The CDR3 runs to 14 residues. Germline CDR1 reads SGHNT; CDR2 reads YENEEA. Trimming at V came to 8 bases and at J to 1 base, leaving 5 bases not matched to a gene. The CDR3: CASAGVSSYNEQFF. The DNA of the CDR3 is TGTGCCAGCGCGGGGGTTTCATCCTACAATGAGCAGTTCTTC.

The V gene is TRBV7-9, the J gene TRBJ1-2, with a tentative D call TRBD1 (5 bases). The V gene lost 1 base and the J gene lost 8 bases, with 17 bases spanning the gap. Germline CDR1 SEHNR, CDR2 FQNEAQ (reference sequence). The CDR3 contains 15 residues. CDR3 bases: TGTGCCAGCAGCTTAGACGGGGCCGCGCCGTGGGGCTACACCTTC. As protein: CASSLDGAAPWGYTF.

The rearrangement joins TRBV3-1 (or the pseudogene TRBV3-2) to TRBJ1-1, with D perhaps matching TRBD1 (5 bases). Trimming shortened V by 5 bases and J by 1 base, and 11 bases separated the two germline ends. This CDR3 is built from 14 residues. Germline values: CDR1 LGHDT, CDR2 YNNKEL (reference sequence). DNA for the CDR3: TGTGCCAGCAGCACCCGAAGGGGGAACACTGAAGCTTTCTTT. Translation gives CASSTRRGNTEAFF.

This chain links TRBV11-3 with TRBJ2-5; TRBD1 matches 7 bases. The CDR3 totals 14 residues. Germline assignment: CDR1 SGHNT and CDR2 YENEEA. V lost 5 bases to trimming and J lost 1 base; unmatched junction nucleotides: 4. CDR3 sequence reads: CASSTRTGQETQYF. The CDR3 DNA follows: TGTGCCAGCAGCACAAGGACAGGCCAAGAGACCCAGTACTTC.

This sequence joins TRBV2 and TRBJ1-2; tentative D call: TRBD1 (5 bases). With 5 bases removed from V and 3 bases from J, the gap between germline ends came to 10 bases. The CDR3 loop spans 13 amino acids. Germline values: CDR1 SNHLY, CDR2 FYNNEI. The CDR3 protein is CASSPGSDYGYTF. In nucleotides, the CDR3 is TGTGCCAGCAGTCCAGGGAGTGACTATGGCTACACCTTC.

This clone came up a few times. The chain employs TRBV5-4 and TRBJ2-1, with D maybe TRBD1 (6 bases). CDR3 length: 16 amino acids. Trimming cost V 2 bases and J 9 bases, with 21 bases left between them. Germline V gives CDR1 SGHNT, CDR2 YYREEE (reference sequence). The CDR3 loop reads CASSLDSLGGRSEQFF. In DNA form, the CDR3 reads TGTGCCAGCAGCTTAGACTCGCTAGGGGGTAGAAGTGAGCAGTTCTTC.

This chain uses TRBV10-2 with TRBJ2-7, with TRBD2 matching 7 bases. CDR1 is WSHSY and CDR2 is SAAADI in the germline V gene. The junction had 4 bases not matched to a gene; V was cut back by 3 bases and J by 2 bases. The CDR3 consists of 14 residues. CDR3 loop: CASSEGGGTYEQYF. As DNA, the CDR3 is TGCGCCAGCAGTGAAGGCGGGGGAACCTACGAGCAGTACTTC.

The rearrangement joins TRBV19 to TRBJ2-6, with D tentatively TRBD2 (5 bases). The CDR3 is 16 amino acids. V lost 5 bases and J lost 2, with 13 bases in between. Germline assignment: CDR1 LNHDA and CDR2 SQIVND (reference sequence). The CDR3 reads CASSPSRGPGANVLTF. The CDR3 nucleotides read TGTGCCAGTAGTCCCTCACGGGGTCCTGGGGCCAACGTCCTGACTTTC.

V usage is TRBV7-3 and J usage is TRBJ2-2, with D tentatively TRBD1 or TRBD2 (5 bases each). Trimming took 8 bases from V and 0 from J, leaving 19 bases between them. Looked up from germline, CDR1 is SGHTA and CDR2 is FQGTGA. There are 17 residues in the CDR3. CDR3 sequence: CASGKFGAVTNTGELFF. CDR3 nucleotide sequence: TGTGCCAGCGGGAAATTCGGGGCAGTGACGAACACCGGGGAGCTGTTTTTT.

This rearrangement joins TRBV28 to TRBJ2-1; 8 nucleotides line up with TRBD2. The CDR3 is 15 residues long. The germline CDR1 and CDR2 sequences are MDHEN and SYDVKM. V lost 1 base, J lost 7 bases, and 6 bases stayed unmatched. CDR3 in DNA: TGTGCCAGCAGTTTATTACCGGGAGGGAGGAATGAGCAGTTCTTC. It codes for CASSLLPGGRNEQFF.

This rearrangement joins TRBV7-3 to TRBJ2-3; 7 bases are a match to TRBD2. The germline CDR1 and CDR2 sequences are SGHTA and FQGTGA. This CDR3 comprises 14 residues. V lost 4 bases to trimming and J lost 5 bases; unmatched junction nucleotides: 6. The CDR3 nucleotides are TGTGCCAGCAGCTGGGGCGGGAGAGTAGATACGCAGTATTTT. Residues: CASSWGGRVDTQYF. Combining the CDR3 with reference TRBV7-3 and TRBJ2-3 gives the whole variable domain GAGVSQTPSNKVTEKGKYVELRCDPISGHTALYWYRQSLGQGPEFLIYFQGTGAADDSGLPNDRFFAVRPEGSVSTLKIQRTERGDSAVYLCASSWGGRVDTQYFGPGTRLTVL.

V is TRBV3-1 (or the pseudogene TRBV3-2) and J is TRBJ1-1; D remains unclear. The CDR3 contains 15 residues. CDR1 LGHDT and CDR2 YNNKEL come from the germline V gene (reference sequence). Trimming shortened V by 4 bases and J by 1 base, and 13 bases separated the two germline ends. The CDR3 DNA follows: TGTGCCAGCAGCCCCTCGTTCGGGAAGAACACTGAAGCTTTCTTT. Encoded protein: CASSPSFGKNTEAFF.

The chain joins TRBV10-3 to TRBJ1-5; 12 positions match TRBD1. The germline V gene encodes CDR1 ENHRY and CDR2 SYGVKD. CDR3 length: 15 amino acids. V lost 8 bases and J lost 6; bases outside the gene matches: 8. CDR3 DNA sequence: TGTGCCATCTCCGCCGGGACAGGGGGCGGTCAGCCCCAGCATTTT. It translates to CAISAGTGGGQPQHF.

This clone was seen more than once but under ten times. The CDR3, as DNA: TGTGCCAGCAGCGGCGGGCCCTATGGCTACACCTTC. Its protein is CASSGGPYGYTF. The chain has TRBV11-2 and TRBJ1-2; D not certain. The V and J ends lost 5 bases and 4 bases respectively, with 8 bases between them. Germline CDR1 is SGHAT and CDR2 is FQNNGV. The CDR3 consists of 12 residues. Supplemented by reference TRBV11-2 and TRBJ1-2, the full variable domain reads EAGVAQSPRYKIIEKRQSVAFWCNPISGHATLYWYQQILGQGPKLLIQFQNNGVVDDSQLPKDRFSAERLKGVDSTLKIQPAKLEDSAVYLCASSGGPYGYTFGSGTRLTVV.

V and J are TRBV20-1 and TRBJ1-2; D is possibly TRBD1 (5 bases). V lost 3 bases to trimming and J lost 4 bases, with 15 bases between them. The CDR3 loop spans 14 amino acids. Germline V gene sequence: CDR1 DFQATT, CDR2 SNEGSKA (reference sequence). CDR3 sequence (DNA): TGCAGTGCTAGTATCAGGGAGGGGAGCTATGGCTACACCTTC. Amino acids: CSASIREGSYGYTF.

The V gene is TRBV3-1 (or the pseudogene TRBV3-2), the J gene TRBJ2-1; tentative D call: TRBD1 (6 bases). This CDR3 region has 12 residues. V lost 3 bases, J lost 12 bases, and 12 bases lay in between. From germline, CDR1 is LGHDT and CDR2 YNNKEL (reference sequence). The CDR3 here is CASSQGAGVQFF. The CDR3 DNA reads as TGTGCCAGCAGCCAGGGGGCAGGGGTGCAGTTCTTC.

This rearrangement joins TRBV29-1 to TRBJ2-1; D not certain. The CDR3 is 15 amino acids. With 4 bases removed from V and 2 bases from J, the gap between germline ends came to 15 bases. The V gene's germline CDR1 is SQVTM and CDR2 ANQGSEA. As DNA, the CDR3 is TGCAGCGTTGTGCCCCGTGAGCGTCCCTACAATGAGCAGTTCTTC. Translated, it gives CSVVPRERPYNEQFF.

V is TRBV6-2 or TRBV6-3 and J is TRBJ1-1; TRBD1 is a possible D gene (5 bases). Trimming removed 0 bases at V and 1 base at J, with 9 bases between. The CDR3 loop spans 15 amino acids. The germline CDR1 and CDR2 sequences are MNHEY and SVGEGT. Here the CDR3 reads CASSYSTGTNTEAFF. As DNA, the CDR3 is TGTGCCAGCAGTTACTCGACCGGGACGAACACTGAAGCTTTCTTT.

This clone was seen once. CDR3 coding DNA: TGTGCCAGCTCACCCTCCGTTGGGACAGTAGGAAACACCATATATTTT. It codes for CASSPSVGTVGNTIYF. The V and J genes are TRBV18 and TRBJ1-3; 7 nucleotides align to TRBD1. V lost 3 bases to trimming and J lost 4 bases; unmatched junction nucleotides: 9. Per germline, CDR1 KGHSH and CDR2 LQKENI. The CDR3 spans 16 residues.

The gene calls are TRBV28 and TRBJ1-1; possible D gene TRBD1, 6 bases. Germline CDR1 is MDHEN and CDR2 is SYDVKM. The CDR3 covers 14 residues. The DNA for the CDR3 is TGTTCGAGTTGGGGGGCGAGTCCTGGCACTGAAGCTTTCTTT. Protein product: CSSWGASPGTEAFF.

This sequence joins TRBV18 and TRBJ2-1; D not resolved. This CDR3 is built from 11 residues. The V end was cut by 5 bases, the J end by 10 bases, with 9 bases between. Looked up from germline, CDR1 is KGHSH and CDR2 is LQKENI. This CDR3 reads CASSSMGEQFF. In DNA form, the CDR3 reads TGTGCCAGCTCATCGATGGGGGAGCAGTTCTTC.

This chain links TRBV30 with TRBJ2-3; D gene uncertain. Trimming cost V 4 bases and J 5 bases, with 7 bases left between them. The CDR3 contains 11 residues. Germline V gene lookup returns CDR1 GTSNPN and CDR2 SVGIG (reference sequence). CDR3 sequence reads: CAWTKGDTQYF. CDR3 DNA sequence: TGTGCCTGGACAAAGGGAGATACGCAGTATTTT.